Listed below are T cell receptor beta chains from one sample, sequenced in a study of identical twins. TCRdb re-analysed the 5' RACE reads in MiXCR, keeping a single row per CDR3 protein. The table records about 890,000 distinct CDR3 sequences, 9% to 15% of them present only once. The same data also contributed to another study, on yellow fever vaccine responses in identical twins.

The sequenced material came from PBMCs. The origin of the receptors is a woman aged 18-29 years in good health. CDR3s include the opening cysteine and the closing phenylalanine or tryptophan. The D gene is left open where the match is weak. Clone size is not always given. Where it is, it says once, few, many or a class for expanded clones.

clone size	J gene	V gene	CDR3 length	D gene	CDR3 protein	CDR3 DNA
NA	TRBJ2-5	TRBV28	13	NA	CASARRREETQYF	TGTGCCAGCGCCCGGCGCAGGGAAGAGACCCAGTACTTC
many	TRBJ1-4	TRBV12-3/TRBV12-4	17	TRBD1	CASSFEDRVPLNEKLFF	TGTGCCAGCAGTTTCGAAGACAGGGTTCCCCTTAATGAAAAACTGTTTTTT
few	TRBJ2-7	TRBV6-2/TRBV6-3	12	NA	CASRKMSYEQYF	TGTGCCAGCAGAAAAATGTCCTACGAGCAGTACTTC
few	TRBJ2-3	TRBV25-1	14	NA	CASSGGLDTDTQYF	TGTGCCAGCAGTGGGGGGCTCGACACAGATACGCAGTATTTT
few	TRBJ2-1	TRBV27	21	TRBD2	CASSLFTTGQYSIAGGDEQFF	TGTGCCAGCAGTTTATTCACGACCGGACAGTATTCTATAGCGGGGGGGGATGAGCAGTTCTTC
few	TRBJ2-5	TRBV7-9	16	NA	CASSLEEGGHRETQYF	TGTGCCAGCAGCTTAGAAGAGGGGGGACACAGAGAGACCCAGTACTTC
once	TRBJ2-5	TRBV5-1	15	NA	CASSLGGVIQETQYF	TGCGCCAGCAGCTTGGGGGGGGTGATCCAAGAGACCCAGTACTTC
NA	TRBJ1-1	TRBV25-1	10	NA	CASGSTEAFF	TGTGCCAGCGGCAGTACGGAAGCTTTCTTT
NA	TRBJ2-4	TRBV2	14	NA	CASRLSLAKNIQYF	TGTGCCAGCCGTTTGTCGCTAGCCAAAAACATTCAGTACTTC
many	TRBJ2-1	TRBV24-1	16	TRBD1	CATSDLGTGLYNEQFF	TGTGCCACCAGTGATTTGGGGACAGGGCTCTACAATGAGCAGTTCTTC
NA	TRBJ2-3	TRBV2	15	TRBD2	CASSEVAGGGSSQYF	TGTGCCAGCAGTGAGGTAGCGGGAGGAGGTTCATCGCAGTATTTT
NA	TRBJ2-1	TRBV15	15	NA	CATSRDALGTDEQFF	TGTGCCACCAGCAGAGATGCCCTGGGGACTGACGAGCAGTTCTTC
NA	TRBJ2-1	TRBV7-2	15	TRBD2	CASSTRGGADNEQFF	TGTGCCAGCAGCACACGCGGGGGGGCTGACAATGAGCAGTTCTTC
NA	TRBJ1-4	TRBV27	14	NA	CASSSEGTGEKLFF	TGTGCCAGCAGTTCGGAGGGAACGGGTGAAAAACTGTTTTTT
few	TRBJ2-6	TRBV28	15	NA	CASSHQGGGANVLTF	TGTGCCAGCAGTCATCAGGGAGGTGGGGCCAACGTCCTGACTTTC
NA	TRBJ2-5	TRBV10-3	19	TRBD1	CAISPRGTGRAQRQETQYF	TGTGCCATCAGTCCACGGGGGACAGGAAGGGCCCAACGCCAAGAGACCCAGTACTTC
NA	TRBJ2-1	TRBV28	16	TRBD1	CASSPWTGATHNEQFF	TGTGCCAGCAGTCCATGGACAGGGGCTACCCACAATGAGCAGTTCTTC
few	TRBJ1-3	TRBV27	15	NA	CASSPGPDGRNTIYF	TGTGCCAGCAGTCCCGGGCCAGATGGGAGAAACACCATATATTTT
few	TRBJ2-5	TRBV20-1	16	TRBD2	CSARDWTSGGTETQYF	TGCAGTGCTAGAGACTGGACTAGCGGGGGTACAGAGACCCAGTACTTC
NA	TRBJ2-5	TRBV7-9	16	TRBD1	CASSRRTGYRQETQYF	TGTGCCAGCAGCCGAAGGACAGGGTACCGCCAAGAGACCCAGTACTTC
many	TRBJ2-2	TRBV5-1	11	NA	CASSAAGELFF	TGCGCCAGCAGCGCAGCCGGGGAGCTGTTTTTT
NA	TRBJ1-1	TRBV20-1	11	NA	CSAVGGAEAFF	TGCAGTGCTGTTGGGGGGGCCGAAGCTTTCTTT
few	TRBJ2-7	TRBV11-2	17	TRBD1	CASSLVGTGVGSYEQYF	TGTGCCAGCAGCTTAGTAGGGACAGGGGTCGGCTCCTACGAGCAGTACTTC
NA	TRBJ2-1	TRBV20-1	15	NA	CCIFDLAASYNEQFF	TGCTGCATATTCGACTTAGCGGCCTCCTACAATGAGCAGTTCTTC
NA	TRBJ1-5	TRBV10-1	13	TRBD1	CASGGTGDQPQHF	TGCGCCAGCGGCGGGACAGGGGATCAGCCCCAGCATTTT
many	TRBJ2-5	TRBV5-6	17	NA	CASSRFIALGYQETQYF	TGTGCCAGCAGCCGGTTCATAGCGTTAGGGTACCAAGAGACCCAGTACTTC
NA	TRBJ2-7	TRBV6-1	14	NA	CASSGPPYPYEQYF	TGTGCCAGCAGTGGACCTCCGTACCCCTACGAGCAGTACTTC
NA	TRBJ2-7	TRBV2	12	NA	CASSGGFGEQYF	TGTGCCAGCAGTGGCGGGTTCGGCGAGCAGTACTTC
few	TRBJ2-2	TRBV4-1	18	TRBD2	CASSQVTGGRYGAGELFF	TGCGCCAGCAGCCAAGTAACTGGCGGGAGGTATGGCGCCGGGGAGCTGTTTTTT
many	TRBJ2-2	TRBV7-6	18	NA	CASSLEGRGPANTGELFF	TGTGCCAGCAGCTTAGAAGGGAGGGGGCCCGCGAACACCGGGGAGCTGTTTTTT
few	TRBJ2-1	TRBV20-1	16	TRBD2	CSARPRAGGPGNEQFF	TGCAGTGCTAGACCAAGAGCGGGGGGGCCTGGCAATGAGCAGTTCTTC
NA	TRBJ2-1	TRBV2	15	NA	CASSEWGKSGDEQFF	TGTGCCAGCAGTGAATGGGGGAAAAGTGGGGATGAGCAGTTCTTC
few	TRBJ1-1	TRBV20-1	12	NA	CSARRAGSEAFF	TGCAGTGCCCGAAGAGCAGGGTCTGAAGCTTTCTTT
few	TRBJ2-2	TRBV14	14	NA	CASSRDIGTGELFF	TGTGCCAGCAGCCGGGACATAGGCACCGGGGAGCTGTTTTTT
NA	TRBJ2-5	TRBV12-3/TRBV12-4	18	NA	CASCLPPQTGTKGETQYF	TGTGCCAGCTGTCTACCACCCCAGACAGGAACCAAGGGAGAGACCCAGTACTTC
few	TRBJ1-3	TRBV12-5	14	TRBD1	CASGTGSAGNTIYF	TGTGCTAGTGGGACAGGGTCGGCCGGAAACACCATATATTTT
NA	TRBJ1-1	TRBV5-1	16	NA	CASSLDVFGGVAEAFF	TGCGCCAGCAGCCTCGACGTCTTTGGAGGGGTCGCTGAAGCTTTCTTT
few	TRBJ2-1	TRBV6-5	13	NA	CASSFYGTNEQFF	TGTGCCAGCAGTTTCTACGGGACCAATGAGCAGTTCTTC
few	TRBJ2-5	TRBV7-8	13	NA	CASSLETFEAQYF	TGTGCCAGCAGCTTAGAGACATTCGAGGCCCAGTACTTC
few	TRBJ2-3	TRBV10-3	15	TRBD2	CAISPGTSSTDTQYF	TGTGCCATCAGTCCCGGGACTAGCAGCACAGATACGCAGTATTTT
many	TRBJ2-1	TRBV5-1	17	TRBD2	CASSSLAGGSSYNEQFF	TGCGCCAGCAGCTCTCTAGCGGGAGGAAGCTCCTACAATGAGCAGTTCTTC
few	TRBJ1-2	TRBV10-3	12	NA	CAISDSGIGYTF	TGTGCCATCAGTGATAGTGGTATTGGCTACACCTTC
NA	TRBJ2-2	TRBV12-3/TRBV12-4	19	NA	CASSMPSTGRRTNTGELFF	TGTGCCAGCAGTATGCCCTCGACGGGACGTCGAACGAACACCGGGGAGCTGTTTTTT
few	TRBJ2-7	TRBV5-1	13	NA	CASSLLSDYEQYF	TGCGCCAGCAGCTTGCTGTCAGACTACGAGCAGTACTTC
few	TRBJ1-5	TRBV7-9	16	NA	CASSPAGGSSNQPQHF	TGTGCCAGCAGCCCAGCGGGGGGTTCTAGCAATCAGCCCCAGCATTTT
NA	TRBJ2-1	TRBV9	21	TRBD2	CASSVNPISGGRRSSYNEQFF	TGTGCCAGCAGCGTGAACCCCATTAGCGGGGGGCGAAGGAGCTCCTACAATGAGCAGTTCTTC
NA	TRBJ1-5	TRBV10-3	17	NA	CAISERTGRDSNQPQHF	TGTGCCATCAGTGAACGAACTGGCAGGGATAGCAATCAGCCCCAGCATTTT
few	TRBJ2-7	TRBV27	16	TRBD2	CASIAATSGSHYEQYF	TGTGCCAGCATTGCCGCGACTAGCGGGAGCCACTACGAGCAGTACTTC
NA	TRBJ1-5	TRBV12-3/TRBV12-4	14	TRBD1	CASSPSDRGQPQHF	TGTGCCAGCAGCCCCTCGGACAGGGGACAGCCCCAGCATTTT
few	TRBJ1-1	TRBV6-4	18	NA	CASPAAVEIRKLNTEAFF	TGTGCCAGCCCGGCCGCCGTTGAAATTAGAAAATTGAACACTGAAGCTTTCTTT
few	TRBJ2-5	TRBV6-1	15	TRBD2	CASSSLSGRGETQYF	TGTGCCAGCAGCTCTCTTAGCGGGAGAGGGGAGACCCAGTACTTC
NA	TRBJ2-2	TRBV20-1	14	TRBD2	CSASSAGGHGELFF	TGCAGTGCTAGTTCGGCGGGGGGGCACGGGGAGCTGTTTTTT